Shown below are 4 T cell receptor beta chains from a single sample sequenced in a study of control samples from healthy donors and cancer patients. The table came from immunoSEQ multiplex PCR; TCRdb's copy has only in-frame clones and leaves some out. This table holds some 79,000 clones, roughly 87% found once. The sequencing sample was made of blood. These receptor sequences come from a woman aged 50 to 65 in good health.

The chain is built from TRBV28 and TRBJ1-4; D is ambiguous. The germline V and J ends were trimmed by 2 bases and 4 bases, with 11 bases remaining between them. The CDR3 sequence is 15 residues long. CDR1 MDHEN and CDR2 SYDVKM come from the germline V gene. The CDR3 here is CASSLGGQHNEKLFF. CDR3 bases: TGTGCCAGCAGTTTAGGAGGGCAACATAATGAAAAACTGTTTTTT.

This clone has only a few counts. The chain has TRBV2 and TRBJ2-7; TRBD2 might be the D (5 bases). Trimming removed 2 bases from V and 0 bases from J, with 17 bases in between. CDR1 is SNHLY, CDR2 FYNNEI, per germline. This CDR3 spans 17 amino acids. CDR3 in DNA: TGTGCCAGCAGTGAACCCCTCCGGGGATGGACCTCCTACGAGCAGTACTTC. Its translation: CASSEPLRGWTSYEQYF. Full variable domain (outside the CDR3, taken from reference TRBV2 and TRBJ2-7): EPEVTQTPSHQVTQMGQEVILRCVPISNHLYFYWYRQILGQKVEFLVSFYNNEISEKSEIFDDQFSVERPDGSNFTLKIRSTKLEDSAMYFCASSEPLRGWTSYEQYFGPGTRLTVT.

This rearrangement joins TRBV5-6 to TRBJ1-4; TRBD1 matches at 11 bases. V lost 0 bases to trimming and J lost 6 bases; unmatched junction nucleotides: 1. The CDR3 runs to 15 residues. CDR1 SGHDT and CDR2 YYEEEE come from the germline V gene. Here the CDR3 DNA reads TGTGCCAGCAGCTTGGCGGGACAGGGGGATGAAAAACTGTTTTTT. Translation gives CASSLAGQGDEKLFF.

This clone occurred once. The chain joins TRBV30 to TRBJ1-3; D unclear. The V end was cut by 0 bases, the J end by 0 bases, with 12 bases between. The germline gives CDR1 GTSNPN, CDR2 SVGIG (reference sequence). The CDR3 is made up of 16 amino acids. Here the CDR3 reads CAWSVGSAASGNTIYF. The CDR3 DNA follows: TGTGCCTGGAGTGTTGGCAGCGCCGCCTCTGGAAACACCATATATTTT.